One and the same sample provided the 24 T cell receptor beta chains below, sequenced in a study of blood T cell repertoires in COVID-19. Measured with immunoSEQ multiplex PCR; TCRdb has only the in-frame clones, and not every one. The sample consists of about 230,000 clones, around 83% of them appearing once. Sequencing was carried out using peripheral blood. The receptors derive from a man aged 35 to 55 who had recovered from COVID-19.

The CDR3 nucleotides are TGTGCCAGCAGCCGGGACAGGTCCACAGATACGCAGTATTTT. The encoded protein is CASSRDRSTDTQYF. This sequence joins TRBV13 and TRBJ2-3; 8 bases are shared with TRBD1. Germline CDR1 is PRHDT and CDR2 is FYEKMQ (reference sequence). J was trimmed by 2 bases and V by 5 bases; bases with no gene match: 3. The CDR3 has 14 residues.

The chain combines TRBV18 with TRBJ2-5, with 7 bases identical to TRBD1. Trimming cost V 0 bases and J 7 bases; bases outside gene matches: 8. Germline CDR1 KGHSH, CDR2 LQKENI. The CDR3 is made up of 15 amino acids. The CDR3 reads CASSPPQESGGTQYF. Here the CDR3 DNA reads TGTGCCAGCTCACCACCTCAAGAATCAGGGGGGACCCAGTACTTC.

The J gene is TRBJ1-6, the V gene TRBV7-9; a weak D match, TRBD1 (6 bases). The germline gives CDR1 SEHNR, CDR2 FQNEAQ (reference sequence). Trimming cost V 4 bases and J 2 bases, with 12 bases left between them. This CDR3 has 16 residues. The CDR3 nucleotides read TGTGCCAGCAGCTCCGTGGGGGCCACCTATAATTCACCCCTCCACTTT. This codes for CASSSVGATYNSPLHF. Complete variable domain (other parts from reference TRBV7-9 and TRBJ1-6): DTGVSQNPRHKITKRGQNVTFRCDPISEHNRLYWYRQTLGQGPEFLTYFQNEAQLEKSRLLSDRFSAERPKGSFSTLEIQRTEQGDSAMYLCASSSVGATYNSPLHFGNGTRLTVT.

Only one count was recorded for this clone. The gene calls are TRBV12-5 and TRBJ2-7; TRBD2 matches at 7 bases. From germline, CDR1 is LGHNT and CDR2 FRNRAP. There are 15 residues in the CDR3. Trimming at V came to 5 bases and at J to 3 bases, leaving 10 bases not matched to a gene. The DNA for the CDR3 is TGTGCTAGTGGTCCCCCCCGGGACTACCTCTACGAGCAGTACTTC. Translating it yields CASGPPRDYLYEQYF.

This chain joins TRBV20-1 and TRBJ1-2; the match to TRBD1 covers 9 bases. Germline assignment: CDR1 DFQATT and CDR2 SNEGSKA (reference sequence). This CDR3 contains 11 residues. After removal of 4 bases from V and 8 bases from J, the junction contained 2 bases not matched to a gene. The CDR3 region is CSATGTGGYTF. Written as DNA, the CDR3 is TGCAGTGCTACCGGGACAGGGGGCTACACCTTC.

The chain has TRBV19 and TRBJ2-1, with a weak D call TRBD2 (6 bases). Trimming took off 3 bases at V and 4 bases at J, with 25 bases between the two ends. The germline V gene encodes CDR1 LNHDA and CDR2 SQIVND (reference sequence). This CDR3 is built from 19 residues. The CDR3 sequence: CASSISGLATFSNYNEQFF. CDR3 bases: TGTGCCAGTAGTATTTCGGGCCTAGCGACATTTTCGAATTACAATGAGCAGTTCTTC.

To note about this clone: The same CDR3 can be traced to other DNA sequences in this sample. This chain connects TRBV19 to TRBJ1-2, with TRBD1 matching over 7 bases. V lost 4 bases and J lost 0; bases outside the gene matches: 2. The germline gives CDR1 LNHDA, CDR2 SQIVND (reference sequence). CDR3 length: 14 amino acids. As DNA, the CDR3 is TGTGCCAGTAGTAGAGGGACAGCTAACTATGGCTACACCTTC. Its protein product is CASSRGTANYGYTF. Variable domain in full (rest from reference TRBV19 and TRBJ1-2): DGGITQSPKYLFRKEGQNVTLSCEQNLNHDAMYWYRQDPGQGLRLIYYSQIVNDFQKGDIAEGYSVSREKKESFPLTVTSAQKNPTAFYLCASSRGTANYGYTFGSGTRLTVV.

The J gene is TRBJ2-1, the V gene TRBV6-1, with 8 bases lining up with TRBD2. The germline V gene encodes CDR1 MNHNS and CDR2 SASEGT. The CDR3 is 17 amino acids. Germline trimming cut 0 bases from V and 2 bases from J; bases unmatched to any gene: 6. This chain's CDR3 is CASSEASGAFPYNEQFF. CDR3 in DNA: TGTGCCAGCAGTGAAGCTAGCGGGGCATTTCCCTACAATGAGCAGTTCTTC.

The CDR3 DNA reads TGTGCCTGGAGTGTGAGGGCAGGGGGCCTCAATCAGCCCCAGCATTTT. Protein: CAWSVRAGGLNQPQHF. The V and J genes are TRBV30 and TRBJ1-5, with 8 bases fitting TRBD1. The CDR3 loop spans 16 amino acids. The ends lost 0 bases at V and 3 bases at J; junction bases unmatched: 7. Germline CDR1 reads GTSNPN; CDR2 reads SVGIG (reference sequence). The full variable domain, rest sourced from reference TRBV30 and TRBJ1-5, is SQTIHQWPATLVQPVGSPLSLECTVEGTSNPNLYWYRQAAGRGLQLLFYSVGIGQISSEVPQNLSASRPQDRQFILSSKKLLLSDSGFYLCAWSVRAGGLNQPQHFGDGTRLSIL.

This clone is medium-sized within its sample. The genes are TRBV6-2 or TRBV6-3 and TRBJ1-2; D is possibly TRBD1 (6 bases). CDR1 is MNHEY and CDR2 is SVGEGT in the germline V gene. The V and J ends lost 2 bases and 5 bases respectively, with 21 bases between them. The CDR3 is made up of 17 amino acids. The DNA for the CDR3 is TGTGCCAGCAGTTACCCGCTACGGACAGAGGGCTTTTATGGCTACACCTTC. Its translation is CASSYPLRTEGFYGYTF.

The chain uses TRBV3-1 (or the pseudogene TRBV3-2) and TRBJ2-5, with TRBD1 identical over 9 bases. The CDR3 length is 18 residues. V trimming: 4 bases; J trimming: 0 bases; junction bases outside the gene matches: 12. Germline CDR1 LGHDT, CDR2 YNNKEL (reference sequence). The DNA for the CDR3 is TGTGCCAGCAGCCCAAACCCAGCGACAGGGGGTCACCAAGAGACCCAGTACTTC. This gives the protein CASSPNPATGGHQETQYF.

The chain couples TRBV11-3 to TRBJ1-2; weak D call: TRBD1 (6 bases). Germline values: CDR1 SGHNT, CDR2 YENEEA. The CDR3 extends over 12 amino acids. The ends were cut back, 4 bases at V and 5 bases at J, with 8 bases in the middle. This CDR3 is CASSSGAYGYTF. The CDR3 DNA sequence: TGTGCCAGCAGCTCAGGGGCATATGGCTACACCTTC.

The chain uses TRBV2 and TRBJ2-5; D is unclear. Germline V lookup: CDR1 SNHLY, CDR2 FYNNEI. The CDR3 totals 13 residues. The germline V and J ends were trimmed by 2 bases and 2 bases, with 6 bases remaining between them. The CDR3 region has the DNA TGTGCCAGCAGTGAAACTCTTCAAGAGACCCAGTACTTC. Translation: CASSETLQETQYF.

The rearrangement links TRBV7-7 to TRBJ2-7, with 7 nucleotides matching TRBD1. The CDR3 spans 15 residues. Germline CDR1 SSHAT, CDR2 FNYEAQ (reference sequence). V lost 1 base to trimming and J lost 4 bases; unmatched junction nucleotides: 7. DNA for the CDR3: TGTGCCAGCAGCTTAGGACAGGGCGTTGAGTACGAGCAGTACTTC. This gives the protein CASSLGQGVEYEQYF.

The V gene is TRBV19, the J gene TRBJ1-2, with 12 bases that match TRBD1. J gave up 8 bases and V 8 bases, and 12 bases lay outside the gene matches. The germline gives CDR1 LNHDA, CDR2 SQIVND (reference sequence). The CDR3 has 15 residues. As DNA, the CDR3 is TGTGCCAGTTCGACCCCGGGACAGGGGGCTCGGGGCTACACCTTC. As protein: CASSTPGQGARGYTF.

This chain joins TRBV25-1 and TRBJ1-4; 7 bases map to TRBD1. CDR1 and CDR2 (germline): MGHDK, SYGVNS. The V segment lost 0 bases and the J segment 8 bases; nucleotides outside the gene matches: 9. This CDR3 spans 16 amino acids. The CDR3 spells CASSEYLGQTREKLFF. The CDR3 nucleotides read TGTGCCAGCAGTGAATATTTGGGACAGACCAGGGAAAAACTGTTTTTT.

The rearrangement joins TRBV11-2 to TRBJ2-2; 9 bases are shared with TRBD1. The CDR3 is 14 residues long. V lost 5 bases and J lost 9; bases outside the gene matches: 7. Germline loops: CDR1 SGHAT, CDR2 FQNNGV. DNA for the CDR3: TGTGCCAGCAGCGGTACCGGGACAGGGTGGGAGCTGTTTTTT. It yields the protein CASSGTGTGWELFF.

This chain joins TRBV12-3 or TRBV12-4 and TRBJ1-2; D is unclear. V lost 6 bases and J lost 2, with 10 bases in between. This CDR3 contains 13 residues. The DNA of the CDR3 is TGTGCCAGCAGGCGGGGAGTGAACTATGGCTACACCTTC. Encoded protein: CASRRGVNYGYTF.

CDR3 sequence: CSVDRLEEDEQFF. CDR3 coding DNA: TGCAGCGTAGATAGACTAGAAGAAGATGAGCAGTTCTTC. The chain uses TRBV29-1 and TRBJ2-1; a weak D match, TRBD2 (6 bases). The CDR3 runs 13 residues. The V end was cut by 6 bases, the J end by 8 bases, with 17 bases between. Germline CDR1 reads SQVTM; CDR2 reads ANQGSEA.

This clone was counted a single time. The CDR3 DNA sequence: TGTGCCAGCAGCTTAAACTTTGCGGCAGAAAAACTGTTTTTT. Translation: CASSLNFAAEKLFF. The rearrangement links TRBV11-2 to TRBJ1-4; D unresolved. The CDR3 covers 14 residues. Germline V lookup: CDR1 SGHAT, CDR2 FQNNGV. Trimming shortened V by 2 bases and J by 8 bases, and 12 bases separated the two germline ends.

The gene calls are TRBV7-9 and TRBJ1-1; D remains unclear. This CDR3 contains 13 residues. Trimming shortened V by 3 bases and J by 0 bases, and 5 bases separated the two germline ends. Germline V gives CDR1 SEHNR, CDR2 FQNEAQ (reference sequence). The CDR3 protein is CASSFGMNTEAFF. Written as DNA, the CDR3 is TGTGCCAGCAGCTTCGGTATGAACACTGAAGCTTTCTTT.

This rearrangement joins TRBV19 to TRBJ2-7; TRBD1 is a possible D gene (6 bases). This CDR3 region has 15 residues. V dropped 7 bases and J dropped 3 bases, with 19 bases sitting between them. The germline CDR1 and CDR2 sequences are LNHDA and SQIVND (reference sequence). In DNA form, the CDR3 reads TGTGCCAGTAAAGTCACGTTTGGCAGGGGCTACGAGCAGTACTTC. This translates into CASKVTFGRGYEQYF.

This clone has just a few counts. V gene TRBV28 combines with J gene TRBJ1-3, with 7 bases identical to TRBD1. Germline loops: CDR1 MDHEN, CDR2 SYDVKM. The V gene end was trimmed by 10 bases and the J gene end by 2 bases; junction bases not matched to a gene: 11. The CDR3 has 15 residues. CDR3: CATYPGTAPGNTIYF. The CDR3 DNA reads TGTGCCACCTACCCTGGGACAGCCCCTGGAAACACCATATATTTT.

This rearrangement joins TRBV11-3 to TRBJ2-7, with 10 bases matching TRBD1. Looked up from germline, CDR1 is SGHNT and CDR2 is YENEEA. There are 15 residues in the CDR3. Trimming at V came to 5 bases and at J to 3 bases, leaving 7 bases not matched to a gene. The CDR3 region is CASSPGQGVVYEQYF. CDR3 coding DNA: TGTGCCAGCAGCCCCGGACAGGGGGTCGTCTACGAGCAGTACTTC.